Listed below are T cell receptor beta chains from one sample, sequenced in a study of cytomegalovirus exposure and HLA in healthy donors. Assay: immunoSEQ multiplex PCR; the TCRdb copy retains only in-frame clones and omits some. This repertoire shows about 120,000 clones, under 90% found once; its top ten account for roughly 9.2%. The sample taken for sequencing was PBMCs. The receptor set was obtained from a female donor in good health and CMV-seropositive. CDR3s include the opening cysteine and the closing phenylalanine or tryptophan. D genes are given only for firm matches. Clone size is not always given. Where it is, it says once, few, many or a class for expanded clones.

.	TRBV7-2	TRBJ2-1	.	TGTGCCAGCAGCCTAGGGGCGCATGAGCAGTTCTTC	CASSLGAHEQFF
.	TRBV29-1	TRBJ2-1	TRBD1	TGCAGCGGAGCACCTTCAGGGGGCGCGGGCAATGAGCAGTTCTTC	CSGAPSGGAGNEQFF
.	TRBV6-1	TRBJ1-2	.	TGTGCCAGCAGTGAAGCGGCAGGGTCAGCTAACTATGGCTACACCTTC	CASSEAAGSANYGYTF
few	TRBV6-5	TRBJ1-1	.	TGTGCCAGCTCAGCAACCCAGGGTACTGAAGCTTTCTTT	CASSATQGTEAFF
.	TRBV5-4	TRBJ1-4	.	TGTGCCACAGGACAGCGGTTTAATGAAAAACTGTTTTTT	CATGQRFNEKLFF
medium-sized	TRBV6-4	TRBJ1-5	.	TGTGCCAGCAGTGACTCGTTCGCCGGGGGGTGTAGCAATCAGCCCCAGCATTTT	CASSDSFAGGCSNQPQHF
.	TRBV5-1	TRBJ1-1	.	TGCGCCAGCAGCCACCCCGAGGTCTTCACTGAAGCTTTCTTT	CASSHPEVFTEAFF
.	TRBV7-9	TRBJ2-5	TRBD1	TGTGCCAGCAGCACCGGGACAGTTCTCCAAGAGACCCAGTACTTC	CASSTGTVLQETQYF
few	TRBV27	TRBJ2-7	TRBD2	TGTGCCAGCAAAACGGCGGGGGGGAGAGAGCAGTACTTC	CASKTAGGREQYF
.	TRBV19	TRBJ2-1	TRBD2	TGTGCCAGTAGTATGGGCGGGGGGGCCAGAAATGAGCAGTTCTTC	CASSMGGGARNEQFF
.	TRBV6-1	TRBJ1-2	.	TGTGCCAGCAGTCCGACAGAAAACTATGGCTACACCTTC	CASSPTENYGYTF
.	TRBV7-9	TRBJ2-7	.	TGTGCCAGCAGCTTAGGGGACTTGAGCTCCTACGAGCAGTACTTC	CASSLGDLSSYEQYF
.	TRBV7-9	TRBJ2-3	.	TGTGCCAGCAGCCCCCGATGGGGGCTAGCGGGCACAGATACGCAGTATTTT	CASSPRWGLAGTDTQYF
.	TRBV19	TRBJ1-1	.	TGTGCCAGTAGTCGAGTCTCCTTTCGGAACACTGAAGCTTTCTTT	CASSRVSFRNTEAFF
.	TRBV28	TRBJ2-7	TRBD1	TGTGCCAGCTGCTCCTTGGGGACAGGGGGCTACGAGCAGTACTTC	CASCSLGTGGYEQYF
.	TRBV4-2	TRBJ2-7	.	TGTGCCAGCAGCCAAACTAGGGTATACGAGCAGTACTTC	CASSQTRVYEQYF
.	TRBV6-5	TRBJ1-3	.	TGTGCCAGCACCCCGTCGCGGATTATAGGAAACACCATATATTTT	CASTPSRIIGNTIYF
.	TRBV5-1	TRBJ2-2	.	TGCGCCAGCAGCCCCCCACAGGGCCTTGGGGAGCTGTTTTTT	CASSPPQGLGELFF
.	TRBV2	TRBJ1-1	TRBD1	TGTGCCAGCAGGAGGGACAGGAACACTGAAGCTTTCTTT	CASRRDRNTEAFF
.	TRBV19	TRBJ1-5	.	TGTGCCAGTAGTCCCTCAGGGAATCAGCCCCAGCATTTT	CASSPSGNQPQHF
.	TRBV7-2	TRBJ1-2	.	TGTGCCAGCAGCTTAGTGAGCACCTTAAACTATGGCTACACCTTC	CASSLVSTLNYGYTF
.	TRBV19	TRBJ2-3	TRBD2	TGTGCCAGTAGAGAGGGACTAGCGGGTACGCAGTATTTT	CASREGLAGTQYF
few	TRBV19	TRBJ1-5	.	TGTGCCAGTAGCTATCCTACTACGGATAGCAATCAGCCCCAGCATTTT	CASSYPTTDSNQPQHF
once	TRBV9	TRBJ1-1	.	TGTGCCAGCAAGAGTACAGGGATGACTGAAGCTTTCTTT	CASKSTGMTEAFF
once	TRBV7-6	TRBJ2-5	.	TGTGCCAGCAGCCCAGGGACTGGGATTCAGGAGACCCAGTACTTC	CASSPGTGIQETQYF
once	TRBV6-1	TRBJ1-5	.	TGTGCCAGCTCTGTCCAGGATGGGAGCAATCAGCCCCAGCATTTT	CASSVQDGSNQPQHF
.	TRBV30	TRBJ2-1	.	TGTGCCGGAACCTATCCCGGGACAAGGGATGAGCAGTTCTTC	CAGTYPGTRDEQFF
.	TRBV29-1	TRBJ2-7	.	TGCAGCGTTGAAAGTCAGGGTACGAGCTACGAGCAGTACTTC	CSVESQGTSYEQYF